This TCR beta chain is drawn from a study of beta chain features in type 1 diabetes. Study details: Age, gender, cell numbers and subset yield matched between patients and controls.

Expressed TCRB transcripts were sequenced after all isolated RNA was converted to cDNA. The assay was immunoSEQ multiplex PCR, and TCRdb's table has in-frame clones only and misses some. The sample contains around 340,000 clones, about 19% of which appear only once. V was shortened by 1 base and J by 1 base, with 8 bases between the two germline ends. The CDR3 runs 14 residues. CDR1 and CDR2 from the germline V gene are SGHRS and YFSETQ. This receptor was taken from a woman under 30 in good health. The V gene is TRBV5-1, the J gene TRBJ1-1; D uncertain. The sample consisted of naive CD4+ T cells from blood. The CDR3 reads CASSLQPTNTEAFF. CDR3 coding DNA: TGCGCCAGCAGCTTGCAACCTACGAACACTGAAGCTTTCTTT.